This T cell receptor (beta chain) was obtained from a study of shared clonotypes between healthy human individuals. Unmatched junction bases numbered 12, after V lost 4 bases and J lost 8 bases. The CDR3 runs 15 residues. CDR1 and CDR2 from the germline V gene are MDHEN and SYDVKM. The data were produced by immunoSEQ multiplex PCR, yet TCRdb's version contains in-frame clones alone and is incomplete. The sample consists of hundreds of thousands of clones, roughly 72% of them appearing once. Study conclusions and caveats: Lower generation probabilities were found for non-shared clonotypes than for those shared by all four donors. When naive CD4 clonotypes were compared across four donors, about 4.9% were shared.

In its sample, this clone was seen once. Its antigen remains unidentified. Specimen: memory CD4+ T cells sorted from blood. Subset defined: CD45RA-negative fraction. The TCR was taken from a woman aged 25-40 years in good health. This chain links TRBV28 with TRBJ1-2, with 8 bases aligning to TRBD1. This CDR3 is CASSSPPTGVEGYTF. The DNA for the CDR3 is TGTGCCAGCAGTTCCCCTCCGACAGGGGTGGAAGGCTACACCTTC.